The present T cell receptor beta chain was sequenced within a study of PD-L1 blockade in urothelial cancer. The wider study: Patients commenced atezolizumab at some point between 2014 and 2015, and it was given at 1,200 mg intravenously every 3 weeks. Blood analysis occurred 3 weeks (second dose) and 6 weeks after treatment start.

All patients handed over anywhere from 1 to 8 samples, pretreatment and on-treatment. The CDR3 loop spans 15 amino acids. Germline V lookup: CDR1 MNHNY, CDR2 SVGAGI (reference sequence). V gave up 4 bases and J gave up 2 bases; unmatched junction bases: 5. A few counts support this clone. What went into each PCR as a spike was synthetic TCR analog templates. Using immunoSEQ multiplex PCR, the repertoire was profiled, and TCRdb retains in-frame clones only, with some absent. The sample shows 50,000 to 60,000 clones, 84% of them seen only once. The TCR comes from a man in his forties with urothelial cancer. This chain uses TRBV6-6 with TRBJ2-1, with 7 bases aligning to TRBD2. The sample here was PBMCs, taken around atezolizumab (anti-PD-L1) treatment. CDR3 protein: CASSSQRDPYNEQFF. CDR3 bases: TGTGCCAGCAGTTCGCAGCGGGACCCCTACAATGAGCAGTTCTTC.